This TCR beta chain originates from a study of T cell changes during pregnancy in multiple sclerosis. Per germline, CDR1 SEHNR and CDR2 FQNEAQ (reference sequence). This CDR3 comprises 15 residues. With V trimmed by 5 bases and J by 3 bases, 6 bases remained unmatched. TCRdb's copy holds only in-frame clones and misses some; the assay was immunoSEQ multiplex PCR. The repertoire includes 45,000 to 55,000 clones, approximately 85% of them detected once, and 1% to 1.5% sits in the top ten. The sequence was obtained from a female donor with multiple sclerosis, enrolled in a pregnancy study. The source material was CD4+ T cells from peripheral blood mononuclear cells, sampled in the second trimester of pregnancy. The chain couples TRBV7-9 to TRBJ2-7, with 11 bases that match TRBD2. CDR3 sequence: CASSPTGTSGYEQYF. The CDR3 DNA sequence: TGTGCCAGCAGCCCCACCGGGACTAGCGGCTACGAGCAGTACTTC. The full variable domain, with the rest looked up from reference TRBV7-9 and TRBJ2-7, is DTGVSQNPRHKITKRGQNVTFRCDPISEHNRLYWYRQTLGQGPEFLTYFQNEAQLEKSRLLSDRFSAERPKGSFSTLEIQRTEQGDSAMYLCASSPTGTSGYEQYFGPGTRLTVT.